This TCR beta chain was retrieved from a study of CD8+CD57+ T cells in acquired aplastic anemia. Germline loops: CDR1 SQVTM, CDR2 ANQGSEA. This CDR3 has 14 residues. Researchers used genomic DNA as the template to profile TCR beta VDJ and CDR3. TCRdb recomputed calls from the reads with MiXCR, one row per CDR3 protein. The sample contains 150,000 to 200,000 distinct CDR3 sequences, under 50% of which appear only once. A remark on this clonotype: A much larger clone differs from this one at a single base, so this may be a read error.

Sequenced patients had shown CD8+CD57+ cell expansion by flow cytometry. Untreated patients provided the blood samples, with no therapy given before sampling. Sequencing input: sorted CD4+, CD8+, or CD8+CD57+ T cells (not recorded which) from PBMCs. V gene TRBV29-1 combines with J gene TRBJ2-7; 8 nucleotides agree with TRBD1. The TCR originated in a human donor with aplastic anemia. The CDR3 region has the DNA TGCAACGTTGAAGTGGGAGACAGGGGATACGAGCAGTACTTC. This translates into CNVEVGDRGYEQYF.